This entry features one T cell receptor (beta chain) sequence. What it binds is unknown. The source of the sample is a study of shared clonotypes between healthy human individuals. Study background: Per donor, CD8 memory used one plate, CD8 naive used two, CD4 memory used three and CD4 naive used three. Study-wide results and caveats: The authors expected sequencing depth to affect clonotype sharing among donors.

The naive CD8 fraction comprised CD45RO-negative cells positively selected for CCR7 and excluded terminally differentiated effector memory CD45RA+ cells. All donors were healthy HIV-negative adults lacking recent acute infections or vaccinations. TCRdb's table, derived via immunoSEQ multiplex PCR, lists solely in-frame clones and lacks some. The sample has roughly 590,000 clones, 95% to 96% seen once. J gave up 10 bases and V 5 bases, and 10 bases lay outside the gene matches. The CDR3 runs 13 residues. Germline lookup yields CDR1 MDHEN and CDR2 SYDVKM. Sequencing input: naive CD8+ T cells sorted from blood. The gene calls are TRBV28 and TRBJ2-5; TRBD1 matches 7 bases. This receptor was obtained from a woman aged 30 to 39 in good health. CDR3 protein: CASSLIIQGDQYF. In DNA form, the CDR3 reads TGTGCCAGCAGTCTTATTATCCAGGGGGACCAGTACTTC.